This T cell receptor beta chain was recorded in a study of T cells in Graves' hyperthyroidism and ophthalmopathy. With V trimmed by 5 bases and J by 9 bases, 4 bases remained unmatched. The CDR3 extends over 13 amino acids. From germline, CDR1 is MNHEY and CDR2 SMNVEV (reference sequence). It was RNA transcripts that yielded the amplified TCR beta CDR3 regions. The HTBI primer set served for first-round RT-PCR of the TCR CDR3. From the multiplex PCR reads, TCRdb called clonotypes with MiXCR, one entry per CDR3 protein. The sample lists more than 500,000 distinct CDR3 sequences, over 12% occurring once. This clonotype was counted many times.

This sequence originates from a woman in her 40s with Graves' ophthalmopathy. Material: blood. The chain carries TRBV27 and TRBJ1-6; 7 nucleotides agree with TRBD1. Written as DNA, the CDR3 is TGTGCCAGCAGTCAAACAGGGGTTTCACCCCTCCACTTT. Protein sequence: CASSQTGVSPLHF.